The TCR beta chain under discussion was sequenced for a study of CD8+CD57+ T cells in acquired aplastic anemia. Study-level findings and limits: Common to patients and controls were approximately 30 CD8+ CDR3 sequences. Between the patient and control groups, CD8+ Simpson's diversity did not differ significantly.

This CDR3 region has 15 residues. CDR1 LNHDA and CDR2 SQIVND come from the germline V gene (reference sequence). With 3 bases removed from V and 4 bases from J, the gap between germline ends came to 12 bases. Concerning this clonotype: What it recognizes is unknown.

Researchers used genomic DNA as the template to profile TCR beta VDJ and CDR3. MiXCR, run by TCRdb on the reads, gives a single entry per CDR3 protein. The sample shows about 270,000 distinct CDR3 sequences, around three fifths of them seen only once. The J gene is TRBJ2-2, the V gene TRBV19; D gene uncertain. The sequence was collected from a human donor with severe aplastic anemia or a healthy control (not recorded which). The sequenced sample consisted of sorted CD4+, CD8+, or CD8+CD57+ T cells (not recorded which) from PBMCs. The CDR3 nucleotides are TGTGCCAGTAGTATCCTGGGCAGCCCCACCGGGGAGCTGTTTTTT. It is translated as CASSILGSPTGELFF.